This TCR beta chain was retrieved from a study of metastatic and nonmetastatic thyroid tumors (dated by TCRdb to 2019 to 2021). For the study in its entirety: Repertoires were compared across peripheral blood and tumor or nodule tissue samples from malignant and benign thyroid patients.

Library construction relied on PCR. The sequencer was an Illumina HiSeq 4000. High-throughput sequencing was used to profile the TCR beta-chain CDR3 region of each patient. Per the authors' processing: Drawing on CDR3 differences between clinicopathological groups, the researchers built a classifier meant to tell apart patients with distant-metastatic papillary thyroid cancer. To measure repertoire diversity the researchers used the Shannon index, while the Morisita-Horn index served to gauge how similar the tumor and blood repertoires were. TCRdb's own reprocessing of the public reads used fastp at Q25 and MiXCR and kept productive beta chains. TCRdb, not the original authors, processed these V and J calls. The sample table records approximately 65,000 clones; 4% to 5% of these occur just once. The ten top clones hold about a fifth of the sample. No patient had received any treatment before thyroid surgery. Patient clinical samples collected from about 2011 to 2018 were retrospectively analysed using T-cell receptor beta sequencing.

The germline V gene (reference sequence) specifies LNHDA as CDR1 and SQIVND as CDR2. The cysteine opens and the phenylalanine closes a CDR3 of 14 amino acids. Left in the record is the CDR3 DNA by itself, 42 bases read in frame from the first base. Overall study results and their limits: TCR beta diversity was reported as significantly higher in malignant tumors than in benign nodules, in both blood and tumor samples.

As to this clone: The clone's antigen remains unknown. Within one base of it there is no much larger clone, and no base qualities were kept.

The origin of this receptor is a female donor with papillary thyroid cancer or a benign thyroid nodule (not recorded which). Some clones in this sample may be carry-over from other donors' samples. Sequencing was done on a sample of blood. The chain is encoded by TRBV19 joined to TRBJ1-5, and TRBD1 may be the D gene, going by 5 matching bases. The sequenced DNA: TGTGCTACAACCGGACAAACTTATAATCAGCCCCAGCATTTT. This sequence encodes CATTGQTYNQPQHF.